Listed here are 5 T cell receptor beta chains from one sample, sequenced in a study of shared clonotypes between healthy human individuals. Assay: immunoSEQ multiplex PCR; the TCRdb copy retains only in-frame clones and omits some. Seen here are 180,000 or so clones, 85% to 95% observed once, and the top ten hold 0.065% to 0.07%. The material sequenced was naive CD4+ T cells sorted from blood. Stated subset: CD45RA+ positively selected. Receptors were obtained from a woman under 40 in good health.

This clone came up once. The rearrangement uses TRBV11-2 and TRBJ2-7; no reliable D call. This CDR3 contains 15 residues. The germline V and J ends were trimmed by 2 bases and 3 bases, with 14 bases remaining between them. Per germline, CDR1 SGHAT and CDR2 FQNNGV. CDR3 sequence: CASSLRQDPGYEQYF. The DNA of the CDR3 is TGTGCCAGCAGCTTAAGGCAGGACCCGGGCTACGAGCAGTACTTC.

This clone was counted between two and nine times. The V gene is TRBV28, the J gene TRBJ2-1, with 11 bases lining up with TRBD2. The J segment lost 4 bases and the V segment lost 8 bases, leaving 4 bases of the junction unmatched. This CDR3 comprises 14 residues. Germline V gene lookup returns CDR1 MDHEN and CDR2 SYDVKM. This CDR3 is CASATSGKYNEQFF. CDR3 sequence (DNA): TGTGCCAGCGCGACTAGCGGGAAGTACAATGAGCAGTTCTTC.

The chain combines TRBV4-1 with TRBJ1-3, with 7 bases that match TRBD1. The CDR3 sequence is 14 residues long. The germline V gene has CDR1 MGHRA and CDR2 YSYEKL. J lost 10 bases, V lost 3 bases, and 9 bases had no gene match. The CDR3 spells CASSHPGQTRTIYF. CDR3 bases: TGCGCCAGCAGCCACCCGGGACAGACTAGGACCATATATTTT.

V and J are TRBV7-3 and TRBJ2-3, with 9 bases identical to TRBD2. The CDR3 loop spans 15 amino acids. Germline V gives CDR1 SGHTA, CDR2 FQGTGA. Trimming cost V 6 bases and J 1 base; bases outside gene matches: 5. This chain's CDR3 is CASSRRTSGTDTQYF. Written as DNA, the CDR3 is TGTGCCAGCAGTCGCAGGACTAGCGGCACAGATACGCAGTATTTT.

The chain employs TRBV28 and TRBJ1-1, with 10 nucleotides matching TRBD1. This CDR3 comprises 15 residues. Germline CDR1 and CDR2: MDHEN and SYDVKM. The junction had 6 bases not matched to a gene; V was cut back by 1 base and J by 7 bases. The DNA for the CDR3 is TGTGCCAGCAGTTTATTGGGGACAGGGGTTATTGAAGCTTTCTTT. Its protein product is CASSLLGTGVIEAFF. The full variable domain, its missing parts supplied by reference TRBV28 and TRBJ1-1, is DVKVTQSSRYLVKRTGEKVFLECVQDMDHENMFWYRQDPGLGLRLIYFSYDVKMKEKGDIPEGYSVSREKKERFSLILESASTNQTSMYLCASSLLGTGVIEAFFGQGTRLTVV.